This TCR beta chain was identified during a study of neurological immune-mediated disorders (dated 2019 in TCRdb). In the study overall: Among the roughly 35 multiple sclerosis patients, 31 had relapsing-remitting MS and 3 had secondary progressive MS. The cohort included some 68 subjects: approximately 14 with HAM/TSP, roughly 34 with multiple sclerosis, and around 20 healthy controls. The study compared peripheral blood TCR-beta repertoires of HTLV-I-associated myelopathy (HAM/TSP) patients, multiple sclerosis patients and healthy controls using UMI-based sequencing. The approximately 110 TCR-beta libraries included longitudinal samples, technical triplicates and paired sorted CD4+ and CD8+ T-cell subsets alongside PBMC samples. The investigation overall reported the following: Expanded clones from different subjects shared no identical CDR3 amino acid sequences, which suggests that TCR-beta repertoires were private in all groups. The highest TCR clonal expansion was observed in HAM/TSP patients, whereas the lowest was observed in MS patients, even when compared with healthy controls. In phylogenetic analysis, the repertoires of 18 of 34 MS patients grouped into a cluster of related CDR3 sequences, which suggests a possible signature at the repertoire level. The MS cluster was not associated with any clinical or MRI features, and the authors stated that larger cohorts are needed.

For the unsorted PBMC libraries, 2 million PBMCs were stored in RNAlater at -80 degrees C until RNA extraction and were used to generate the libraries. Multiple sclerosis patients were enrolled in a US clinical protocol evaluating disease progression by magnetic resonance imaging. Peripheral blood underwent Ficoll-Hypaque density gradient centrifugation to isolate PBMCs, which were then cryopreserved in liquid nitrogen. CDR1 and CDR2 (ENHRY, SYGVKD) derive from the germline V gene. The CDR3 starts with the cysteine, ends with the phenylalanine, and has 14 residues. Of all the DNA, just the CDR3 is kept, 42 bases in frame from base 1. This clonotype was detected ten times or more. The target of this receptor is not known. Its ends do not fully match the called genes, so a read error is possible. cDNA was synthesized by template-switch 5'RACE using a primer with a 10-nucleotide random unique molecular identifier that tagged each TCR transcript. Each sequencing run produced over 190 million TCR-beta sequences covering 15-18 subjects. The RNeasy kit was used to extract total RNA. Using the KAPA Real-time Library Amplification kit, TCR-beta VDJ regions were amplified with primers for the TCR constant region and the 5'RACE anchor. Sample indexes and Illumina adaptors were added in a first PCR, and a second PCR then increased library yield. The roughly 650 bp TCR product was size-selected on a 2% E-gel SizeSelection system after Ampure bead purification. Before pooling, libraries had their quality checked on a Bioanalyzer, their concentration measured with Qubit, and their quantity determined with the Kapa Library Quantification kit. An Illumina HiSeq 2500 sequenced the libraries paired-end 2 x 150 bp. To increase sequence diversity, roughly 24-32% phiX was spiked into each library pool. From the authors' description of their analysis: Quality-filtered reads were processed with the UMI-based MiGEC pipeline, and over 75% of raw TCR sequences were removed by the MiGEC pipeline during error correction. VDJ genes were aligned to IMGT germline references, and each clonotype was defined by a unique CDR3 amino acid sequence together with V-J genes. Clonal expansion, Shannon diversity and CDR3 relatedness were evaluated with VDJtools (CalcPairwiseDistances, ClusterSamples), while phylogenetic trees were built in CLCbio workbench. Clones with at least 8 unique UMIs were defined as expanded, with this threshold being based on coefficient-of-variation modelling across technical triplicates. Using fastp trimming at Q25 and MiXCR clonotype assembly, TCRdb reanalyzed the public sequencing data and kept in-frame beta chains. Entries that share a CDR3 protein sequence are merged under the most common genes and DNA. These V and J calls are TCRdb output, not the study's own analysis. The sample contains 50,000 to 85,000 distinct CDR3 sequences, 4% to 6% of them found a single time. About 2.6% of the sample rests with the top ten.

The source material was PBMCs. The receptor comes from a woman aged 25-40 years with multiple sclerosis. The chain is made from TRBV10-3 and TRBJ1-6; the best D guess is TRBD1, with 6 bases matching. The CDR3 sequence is CAIRDSIGASPLNF. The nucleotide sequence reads TGTGCCATCAGGGACAGTATTGGTGCTTCACCCCTCAACTTT.